The rows below give T cell receptor beta chains drawn from one sample of a study of neurological immune-mediated disorders. TCRdb re-derived calls from the 5' RACE reads in MiXCR, one entry per CDR3 protein. The data hold about 60,000 distinct CDR3 sequences, with roughly 4.4% observed a single time. The sequenced sample consisted of PBMCs. Receptor source: a man aged 50-59 years with multiple sclerosis. CDR3s include the opening cysteine and the closing phenylalanine or tryptophan. D genes are given only for firm matches. Some rows have no size entry. The others give once, few or many, or a class for an expanded clone.

TGTGCCAGCAGCCGCGGGACAGAGAACACTGAAGCTTTCTTT	CASSRGTENTEAFF	TRBV7-2	TRBD1	many	TRBJ1-1
TGTGCCAGCAGTAGAGGGGCCCTGTACCAAGAGACCCAGTACTTC	CASSRGALYQETQYF	TRBV6-1	.	many	TRBJ2-5
TGTGCCAGCAGCTTGGAAGGGTCCCCTTGGCAAGAGACCCAGTACTTC	CASSLEGSPWQETQYF	TRBV5-5	.	.	TRBJ2-5
TGCGCCAGCAGCTTGGACATTAGTTACGAGCAGTACTTC	CASSLDISYEQYF	TRBV5-1	.	many	TRBJ2-7
TGCGCCAGCAGCGCCGTAGGGACAGATACGCAGTATTTT	CASSAVGTDTQYF	TRBV5-1	.	many	TRBJ2-3
TGTGCCAGCAGCGCCAAGCCTGTCATGAACACTGAAGCTTTCTTT	CASSAKPVMNTEAFF	TRBV9	.	many	TRBJ1-1
TGTGCCAGCAGCATGGCGGGGTGGCCCACAGATACGCAGTATTTT	CASSMAGWPTDTQYF	TRBV7-3	.	few	TRBJ2-3
TGTGCCAGCAGCCTACGGACAGGGGCGGGCAATCAGCCCCAGCATTTT	CASSLRTGAGNQPQHF	TRBV7-2	TRBD1	many	TRBJ1-5
TGTGCCAGCAGTGACCGGGACAGATACACAGATACGCAGTATTTT	CASSDRDRYTDTQYF	TRBV25-1	TRBD1	many	TRBJ2-3
TGCAGTGTGCGGACTTTTCAGACCTACGAGCAGTACTTC	CSVRTFQTYEQYF	TRBV20-1	.	.	TRBJ2-7
TGTGCCAGCTCACCAGGGGGGAATGGAGAGACCCAGTACTTC	CASSPGGNGETQYF	TRBV18	.	many	TRBJ2-5
TGTGCCAGCATCAACTACTCCTACGAGCAGTACTTC	CASINYSYEQYF	TRBV28	.	many	TRBJ2-7
TGTGCCAGCAGACTAGCGGGGGCAGGCGGGGAGCTGTTTTTT	CASRLAGAGGELFF	TRBV6-6	TRBD2	many	TRBJ2-2
TGTGCCAGCAGTTCACAGACCGTGAACACTGAAGCTTTCTTT	CASSSQTVNTEAFF	TRBV2	.	many	TRBJ1-1
TGTGCCACCGAGGACGCGGCCACAAACTACGAGCAGTACTTC	CATEDAATNYEQYF	TRBV15	.	few	TRBJ2-7
TGTGCCAGCAGCTTATCCCAAGGCAATCAGCCCCAGCATTTT	CASSLSQGNQPQHF	TRBV5-5	.	few	TRBJ1-5
TGTGCCAGCAGTGATCAGAGGGACGGACGCTCTGGGGCCAACGTCCTGACTTTC	CASSDQRDGRSGANVLTF	TRBV25-1	.	many	TRBJ2-6
TGTGCCAGCAGCCAAAAACGGGACAGGTCTTACACCGGGGAGCTGTTTTTT	CASSQKRDRSYTGELFF	TRBV4-2	TRBD1	many	TRBJ2-2
TGTGCCAGCGGCCCGACAGCGGGAGTGAAGAAAAACATTCAGTACTTC	CASGPTAGVKKNIQYF	TRBV27	TRBD2	many	TRBJ2-4
TGTGCCAGCGAGGGAGTGAACACCGGGGAGCTGTTTTTT	CASEGVNTGELFF	TRBV27	.	many	TRBJ2-2
TGCGCCAGCAGCCAAGAGGCAAGGGGGGATGGCTACACCTTC	CASSQEARGDGYTF	TRBV4-1	.	many	TRBJ1-2
TGCGCCAGCAGCTCCAGTGGTAGCGGGAGGGCTGGAGATACGCAGTATTTT	CASSSSGSGRAGDTQYF	TRBV5-1	TRBD2	many	TRBJ2-3
TGTGCCAGCGGTGTAGGTAACACTGAAGCTTTCTTT	CASGVGNTEAFF	TRBV12-3/TRBV12-4	.	many	TRBJ1-1
TGTGCCAGCTGGCGGGGGGGGAACACTGAAGCTTTCTTT	CASWRGGNTEAFF	TRBV6-5	.	many	TRBJ1-1
TGCAGCGTTGACTGGCAGGGGCCCTACGGCTACACCTTC	CSVDWQGPYGYTF	TRBV29-1	.	many	TRBJ1-2
TGCGCCAGCAGCCAATCACTAGCGGGAGTTTATGAGCAGTACTTC	CASSQSLAGVYEQYF	TRBV4-1	TRBD2	many	TRBJ2-7
TGTGCCAGCAGTTACTCGATGGGGTCGCCGCACCCGTCTACCTTC	CASSYSMGSPHPSTF	TRBV6-6	.	many	TRBJ1-2
TGCAGCGTTGACGGACAGGGTACCGATGAGCAGTTCTTC	CSVDGQGTDEQFF	TRBV29-1	TRBD1	many	TRBJ2-1
TGTGCCAGCAGCCCCCGTGCCTTTGGTGAGCAGTTCTTC	CASSPRAFGEQFF	TRBV7-2	.	many	TRBJ2-1
TGTGCCAGCAGGCCGGGTGGAGAAAGTGATGGCTACACCTTC	CASRPGGESDGYTF	TRBV6-2/TRBV6-3	.	many	TRBJ1-2
TGCAGTGCTAGAGGCCGGACAGGGCTGGGGACTGAAGCTTTCTTT	CSARGRTGLGTEAFF	TRBV20-1	TRBD1	.	TRBJ1-1
TGCGCCAGCAGCCACCCTGGTAGGGGGCAGGATACGCAGTATTTT	CASSHPGRGQDTQYF	TRBV4-1	TRBD1	many	TRBJ2-3
TGCGCCAGCAGCCAAGGAGGGAGGTATGGCTACACCTTC	CASSQGGRYGYTF	TRBV4-1	.	many	TRBJ1-2
TGTGCCAGCAGCCAACTTTGGGGACCGATCTACGAGCAGTACTTC	CASSQLWGPIYEQYF	TRBV4-2	.	few	TRBJ2-7
TGTGCCAGCAGCCAAGAGACGCAGGGAAGGCAGTACTTC	CASSQETQGRQYF	TRBV14	.	many	TRBJ2-7
TGTGCCACCCAAACACAATGGACGGGAAACACTGAAGCTTTCTTT	CATQTQWTGNTEAFF	TRBV15	.	many	TRBJ1-1
TGTGCCAGCAGCCGATCTAGCGGGGAGCAGTTCTTC	CASSRSSGEQFF	TRBV12-3/TRBV12-4	TRBD2	many	TRBJ2-1
TGTGCCAGCAGCTCAAGCTCAGATACGCAGTATTTT	CASSSSSDTQYF	TRBV7-2	.	.	TRBJ2-3
TGTGCCAGCAGCCCCGGGGGGATGAACACTGAAGCTTTCTTT	CASSPGGMNTEAFF	TRBV7-8	.	few	TRBJ1-1
TGTGCCACATGGGGCGGCTTGAATTCACCCCTCCACTTT	CATWGGLNSPLHF	TRBV28	.	many	TRBJ1-6
TGCGCCAGCAGCGCCTCTTACGAGCAGTACTTC	CASSASYEQYF	TRBV5-1	.	many	TRBJ2-7
TGCAGTGCTAGAAGGGCAGACAAAAACTCTGGAAACACCATATATTTT	CSARRADKNSGNTIYF	TRBV20-1	.	few	TRBJ1-3
TGCGCCAGCAGCTTTCAGGACAGGGGGAACTTGGGGACTGAAGCTTTCTTT	CASSFQDRGNLGTEAFF	TRBV5-1	TRBD1	.	TRBJ1-1
TGCGCCAGCAGCCAGACTGAGACTTCACCTCGCTATGGCTACACCTTC	CASSQTETSPRYGYTF	TRBV4-1	.	.	TRBJ1-2
TGTGCCAGCAGCAGCGGACTAGTCACCGGGGAGCTGTTTTTT	CASSSGLVTGELFF	TRBV7-2	TRBD2	many	TRBJ2-2
TGTGCCAGCAGTTTGCCGGAATACGAGCAGTACTTC	CASSLPEYEQYF	TRBV28	.	many	TRBJ2-7
TGCGCCAGCAGCTTGGGGCCAGCCTACGAGCAGTACTTC	CASSLGPAYEQYF	TRBV5-1	.	many	TRBJ2-7
TGTGCCAGCGCCGGACAGAAGATGAACACTGAAGCTTTCTTT	CASAGQKMNTEAFF	TRBV10-3	.	many	TRBJ1-1
TGCAGTGCTATAGACAGCGTTGGTAGTCAGCCCCAGCATTTT	CSAIDSVGSQPQHF	TRBV20-1	.	many	TRBJ1-5
TGTGCCAGCAGCCTAGACGAAAACACGGATGAGCAGTTCTTC	CASSLDENTDEQFF	TRBV3-1	.	many	TRBJ2-1